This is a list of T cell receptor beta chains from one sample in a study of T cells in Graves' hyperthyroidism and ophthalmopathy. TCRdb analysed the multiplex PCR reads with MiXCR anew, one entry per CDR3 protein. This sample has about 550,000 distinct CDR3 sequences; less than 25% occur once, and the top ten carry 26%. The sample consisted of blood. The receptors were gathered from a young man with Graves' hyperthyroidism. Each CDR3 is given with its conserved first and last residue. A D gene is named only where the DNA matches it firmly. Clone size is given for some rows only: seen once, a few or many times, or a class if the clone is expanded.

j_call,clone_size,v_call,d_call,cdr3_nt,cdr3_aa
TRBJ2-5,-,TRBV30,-,TGTGCCTGGTCACAGGGAACCGGTGAGACCCAGTACTTC,CAWSQGTGETQYF
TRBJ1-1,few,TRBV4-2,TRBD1,TGTGCCAGCAGCCATCTGACAGGGGGCGTGTATGCTTTCTTT,CASSHLTGGVYAFF
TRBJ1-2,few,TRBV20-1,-,TGCAGTGCTACCGACATCTACTATGGCTACACCTTC,CSATDIYYGYTF
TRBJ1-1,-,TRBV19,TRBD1,TGTGCCAGTAGTATCGACAGGGTAGGAACTGAAGCTTTCTTT,CASSIDRVGTEAFF
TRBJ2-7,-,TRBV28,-,TGTGCCAGCAGTTCGACCCCCTCCTACGAGCAGTACTTC,CASSSTPSYEQYF
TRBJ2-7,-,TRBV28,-,TGTGCCAGCAGGCCCTTTTCCCCGGCCACCCACGAGCAGTACTTC,CASRPFSPATHEQYF
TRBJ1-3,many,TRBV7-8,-,TGTGCCAGCAGCTTATACGCAGCAAACACCATATATTTT,CASSLYAANTIYF
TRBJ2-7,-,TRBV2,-,TGTGCCAGCAGTATCGCGTCGAAAGACACCGTAAGCTCCTACGAGCAGTACTTC,CASSIASKDTVSSYEQYF
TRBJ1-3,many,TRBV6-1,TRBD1,TGTGCCAGCAGCGAATTGAAGGGGGCATCTGGAAACACCATATATTTT,CASSELKGASGNTIYF
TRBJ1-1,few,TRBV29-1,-,TGCAGCGTTGAGGGGATAGAACACGGGAACACTGAAGCTTTCTTT,CSVEGIEHGNTEAFF
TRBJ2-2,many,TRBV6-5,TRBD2,TGTGCCAGCAGTTCCCGCGGGGGGGCCTCCGGGGAGCTGTTTTTT,CASSSRGGASGELFF
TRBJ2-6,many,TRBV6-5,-,TGTGCCAGCAGTTTTTACTCTGGGGCCAACGTCCTGACTTTC,CASSFYSGANVLTF
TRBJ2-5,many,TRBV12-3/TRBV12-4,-,TGTGCCAGCAGTTCCCTGGGAGCCCCCCATGAGACCCAGTACTTC,CASSSLGAPHETQYF
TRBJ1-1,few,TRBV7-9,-,TGTGCCAGCAGGTCACGGAGATTGAACACTGAAGCTTTCTTT,CASRSRRLNTEAFF
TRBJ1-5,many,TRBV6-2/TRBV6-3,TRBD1,TGTGCCAGCATTGACGGACAGGGCGGACAGCCCCAGCATTTT,CASIDGQGGQPQHF
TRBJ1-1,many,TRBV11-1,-,TGTGCCTCACAAACTTACGGAGGGAACACTGAAGCTTTCTTT,CASQTYGGNTEAFF
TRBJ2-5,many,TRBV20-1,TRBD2,TGCAGTGCTAGTCCAGTAGCGGGGGGGCCGGGGGAGACCCAGTACTTC,CSASPVAGGPGETQYF
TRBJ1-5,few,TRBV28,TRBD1,TGTGCCAGCAGTCCCCCGAATGGACAGGGTGTCAGTCAGCCCCAGCATTTT,CASSPPNGQGVSQPQHF
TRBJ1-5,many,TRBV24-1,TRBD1,TGTGCCACCAGTGATTCTGGTCAGGGGGAGAAGCCCCAGCATTTT,CATSDSGQGEKPQHF
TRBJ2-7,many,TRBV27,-,TGTGCCAGCAGTTTTTTCCCGCCAGGGTCGGGCTACGAGCAGTACTTC,CASSFFPPGSGYEQYF
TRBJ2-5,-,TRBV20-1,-,TGCAGTGCTATCCCTGAACAGTGGGAAGAGACCCAGTACTTC,CSAIPEQWEETQYF
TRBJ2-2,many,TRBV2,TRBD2,TGTGCCAGTAGGGGGAGGACTAGCGGAAGACTCGCGAACACCGGGGAGCTGTTTTTT,CASRGRTSGRLANTGELFF
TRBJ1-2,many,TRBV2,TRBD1,TGTGCCAGCACGAACAGGGGGCGCGGATCGCATGGCTACACCTTC,CASTNRGRGSHGYTF
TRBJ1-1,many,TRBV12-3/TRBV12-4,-,TGTGCCAGCAGTTTAGAGCGGAGCACTGAAGCTTTCTTT,CASSLERSTEAFF
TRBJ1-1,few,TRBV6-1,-,TGTGCCAGCACACAAGGGGTGAGGGGCGAAGCTTTCTTT,CASTQGVRGEAFF
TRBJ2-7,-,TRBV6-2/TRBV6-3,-,TGTGCCAGCAGTCCTGGGGGGGGAGGAATGGACAGTATCTACGAGCAGTACTTC,CASSPGGGGMDSIYEQYF
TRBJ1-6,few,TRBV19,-,TGTGCCAGTAACATCCAGGGTGATTCACCCCTCCACTTT,CASNIQGDSPLHF
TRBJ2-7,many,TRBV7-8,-,TGTGCCAGCAGTATAGGGAGCACCTACGAGCAGTACTTC,CASSIGSTYEQYF
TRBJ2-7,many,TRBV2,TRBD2,TGTGCCAGCAGATGGAGGACTAGCTACGAGCAGTACTTC,CASRWRTSYEQYF
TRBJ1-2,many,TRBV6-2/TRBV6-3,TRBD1,TGTGCCAGCAACCTAGGAGGGGGCCTTTATGGCTACACCTTC,CASNLGGGLYGYTF
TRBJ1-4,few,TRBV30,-,TGTGCCTGGGCCACGAAGGGGCCTGAAAAACTGTTTTTT,CAWATKGPEKLFF
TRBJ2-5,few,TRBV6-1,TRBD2,TGTGCCAGCAGCTTCCAGGGGACTAGCGGGGAGGAGACCCAGTACTTC,CASSFQGTSGEETQYF
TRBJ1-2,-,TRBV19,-,TGTGCCATTCAGACAGACTACTATGGCTACACCTTC,CAIQTDYYGYTF
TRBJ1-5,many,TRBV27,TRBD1,TGTGCCAGCAGTTTGTCAGGGGGCTTGAGCAATCAGCCCCAGCATTTT,CASSLSGGLSNQPQHF
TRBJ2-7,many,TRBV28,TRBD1,TGTGCCAGCAGTTTGTTTGAACAGGGGACCCACGAGCAGTACTTC,CASSLFEQGTHEQYF
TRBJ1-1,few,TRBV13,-,TGTGCCAGCAGCTTTTGGGGAGTGGGGACTGAAGCTTTCTTT,CASSFWGVGTEAFF
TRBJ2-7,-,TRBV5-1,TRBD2,TGCGCCAGCAGCTCCCTTACCAGCGGGGCCACCTACGAGCAGTACTTC,CASSSLTSGATYEQYF
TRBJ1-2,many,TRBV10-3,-,TGTGCCATCAGTGAGATAGAGGCCTCTAACTATGGCTACACCTTC,CAISEIEASNYGYTF
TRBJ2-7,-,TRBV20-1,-,TGCAGTGCTCCCGGGCGCTCTAGGGACGAGCAGTACTTC,CSAPGRSRDEQYF
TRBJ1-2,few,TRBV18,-,TGTGCCAGCTCCCCTGACGCCAAAAAAGGCTACACCTTC,CASSPDAKKGYTF
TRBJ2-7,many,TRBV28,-,TGTGCCAGCACCCCCGCGGGCAGCTCCTACGAGCAGTACTTC,CASTPAGSSYEQYF
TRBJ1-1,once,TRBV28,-,TGTGCCAGCTATGTTAGCGGCACACTTGGGACTGAAGCTTTCTTT,CASYVSGTLGTEAFF
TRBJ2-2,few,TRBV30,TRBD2,TGTGCCTGGAGTTCCCTGGGGGGACTAGCGGGGGAGGAGCTGTTTTTT,CAWSSLGGLAGEELFF
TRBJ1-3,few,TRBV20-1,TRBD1,TGCAGTGCTAGGAAGACAGGGGTTCTTCCTTACTCTGGAAACACCATATATTTT,CSARKTGVLPYSGNTIYF
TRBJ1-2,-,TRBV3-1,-,TGTGCCAGCAGCCAAGCGGGGGGGCAGAATGGCTACACCTTC,CASSQAGGQNGYTF
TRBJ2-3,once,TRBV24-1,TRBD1,TGTGCCACCAGTGATCCCTGGACAGGGGGCGGCTATTCTCCAGATACGCAGTATTTT,CATSDPWTGGGYSPDTQYF